Listed below are T cell receptor beta chains from one sample, sequenced in a study of T cells in Graves' hyperthyroidism and ophthalmopathy. Via MiXCR, TCRdb re-called the multiplex PCR reads, giving one row per CDR3 protein. Found here are some 380,000 distinct CDR3 sequences, around an eighth of them singletons; the top ten hold 20%. Sequencing used blood. These receptors were taken from a man aged 25-40 years with Graves' hyperthyroidism that later progressed to Graves' ophthalmopathy. Both conserved end residues are part of each CDR3. Fields, in order: V gene, D gene, clone size, CDR3 length, J gene, CDR3 DNA, CDR3 protein. A D gene is named only where the DNA matches it firmly. Size values are once, few and many counts, or a class for expanded clones, and some rows have none.

V: TRBV5-1; D: -; size: -; length: 15; J: TRBJ1-4; DNA: TGCGCCAGCAGCTTGGCTGGGAAAGAGTATGAAAAACTGTTTTTT; CDR3: CASSLAGKEYEKLFF
V: TRBV11-3; D: TRBD1; size: few; length: 15; J: TRBJ1-2; DNA: TGTGCCAGCAGCTTAGGGGCCGGACAGGGCCATGGCTACACCTTC; CDR3: CASSLGAGQGHGYTF
V: TRBV12-3/TRBV12-4; D: -; size: few; length: 13; J: TRBJ1-4; DNA: TGTGCCAGCAGTTTAGCGACTCTTGAAAAACTGTTTTTT; CDR3: CASSLATLEKLFF
V: TRBV6-1; D: -; size: many; length: 13; J: TRBJ1-1; DNA: TGTGCCATCAGACGGATGGGGGTCACTGAAGCTTTCTTT; CDR3: CAIRRMGVTEAFF
V: TRBV28; D: TRBD2; size: -; length: 16; J: TRBJ2-1; DNA: TGTGCCAGCAGACGAAACAGCGGGGTTCTCTACAATGAGCAGTTCTTC; CDR3: CASRRNSGVLYNEQFF
V: TRBV3-1; D: -; size: many; length: 15; J: TRBJ1-3; DNA: TGTGCCAGCAGCCGAGCCGGGACGTCTGGAAACACCATATATTTT; CDR3: CASSRAGTSGNTIYF
V: TRBV12-3/TRBV12-4; D: -; size: few; length: 11; J: TRBJ2-7; DNA: TGTGCCACTGGGACTGCCTACGAGCAGTACTTC; CDR3: CATGTAYEQYF
V: TRBV27; D: -; size: many; length: 14; J: TRBJ1-1; DNA: TGTGCCACCCAAGCGGACAGCGAGGGCACTGAAGCTTTCTTT; CDR3: CATQADSEGTEAFF
V: TRBV12-3/TRBV12-4; D: -; size: many; length: 12; J: TRBJ1-5; DNA: TGTGCCATTTCACAGGGAAATCAGCCCCAGCATTTT; CDR3: CAISQGNQPQHF
V: TRBV6-1; D: TRBD2; size: many; length: 15; J: TRBJ2-7; DNA: TGTGCCAGCAGCAACCGGGGGGGAAGGTCCTACGAGCAGTACTTC; CDR3: CASSNRGGRSYEQYF
V: TRBV28; D: TRBD2; size: many; length: 18; J: TRBJ2-5; DNA: TGTGCCAGCAGTCCTTCTCACGGACTAGCGAACCAACAAGAGACCCAGTACTTC; CDR3: CASSPSHGLANQQETQYF
V: TRBV6-2/TRBV6-3; D: -; size: -; length: 12; J: TRBJ2-5; DNA: TGTGCCAGCACGACTAGACAAGAGACCCAGTACTTC; CDR3: CASTTRQETQYF
V: TRBV7-2; D: -; size: many; length: 16; J: TRBJ1-5; DNA: TGTGCCAGCAGCTTAGCGTTAGGGCTGGCCAATCAGCCCCAGCATTTT; CDR3: CASSLALGLANQPQHF
V: TRBV7-9; D: -; size: many; length: 15; J: TRBJ1-5; DNA: TGTGCCAGCAGCTTGTACGCAGGACCTAATCAGCCCCAGCATTTT; CDR3: CASSLYAGPNQPQHF
V: TRBV6-1; D: -; size: many; length: 14; J: TRBJ2-7; DNA: TGTGCCAGCAGTGATTCCAGGCTAACCTACGAGCAGTACTTC; CDR3: CASSDSRLTYEQYF
V: TRBV2; D: -; size: few; length: 16; J: TRBJ1-6; DNA: TGTGCCAGCAGTGTGGGTGTGGGGTTAATTAATTCACCCTTCCACTTT; CDR3: CASSVGVGLINSPFHF
V: TRBV30; D: TRBD2; size: many; length: 15; J: TRBJ2-1; DNA: TGTGCCTGGAGTGTAGGACTAGCGGCTAACAATGAGCAGTTCTTC; CDR3: CAWSVGLAANNEQFF
V: TRBV9; D: TRBD1; size: many; length: 17; J: TRBJ1-1; DNA: TGTGCCAGCAGCGTAGGTTTCTCCGGGACAGCTACCACTGAAGCTTTCTTT; CDR3: CASSVGFSGTATTEAFF
V: TRBV6-1; D: TRBD1; size: -; length: 14; J: TRBJ2-2; DNA: TGTGCCAGCAGTTTCGAAGGGGGCCTCGGGGAGCTGTTTTTT; CDR3: CASSFEGGLGELFF
V: TRBV20-1; D: -; size: -; length: 13; J: TRBJ1-6; DNA: TGCAGTGCTACCACGGATCACAGATCACCCCTCCACTTT; CDR3: CSATTDHRSPLHF